The 4 T cell receptor beta chains presented below share a single source sample, sequenced in a study of CD8 T cells in ankylosing spondylitis. TCRdb reprocessed the 5' RACE reads via MiXCR and lists one record per CDR3 protein. Of about 340,000 distinct CDR3 sequences listed, approximately 22% are singletons. The sequencing input was blood, either unsorted or a sorted T cell fraction (not recorded which). The receptors were gathered from a male donor with ankylosing spondylitis or in good health (not recorded which).

This clonotype was counted between two and nine times. This chain connects TRBV4-1 to TRBJ2-1; TRBD2 might be the D (6 bases). Germline loops: CDR1 MGHRA, CDR2 YSYEKL. The CDR3 is 15 residues long. The V and J ends lost 5 bases and 8 bases respectively, with 19 bases between them. DNA of the CDR3: TGCGCCAGCAGCTATCTTGAGGGAGGTATGGATGAGCAGTTCTTC. Protein product: CASSYLEGGMDEQFF.

This clonotype was detected only a few times. The V call is TRBV7-2, the J call TRBJ2-3; D is uncertain. Germline values: CDR1 SGHTA, CDR2 FQGNSA. The CDR3 has 16 residues. V was shortened by 5 bases and J by 3 bases, with 18 bases between the two germline ends. The CDR3 loop reads CASSRVGVARTDTQYF. CDR3 coding DNA: TGTGCCAGCAGCCGCGTAGGCGTCGCACGGACAGATACGCAGTATTTT.

The sample holds a few counts of this clonotype. The chain combines TRBV7-9 with TRBJ1-1; D is uncertain. The V end lost 1 base, the J end lost 4 bases, and 4 bases lay between the germline ends. The germline V gene encodes CDR1 SEHNR and CDR2 FQNEAQ (reference sequence). The CDR3 covers 12 residues. CDR3 coding DNA: TGTGCCAGCAGCTTAGTCACCACTGAAGCTTTCTTT. It codes for CASSLVTTEAFF.

This chain links TRBV12-3 or TRBV12-4 with TRBJ2-7, with D perhaps matching TRBD2 (7 bases). Between the trimmed V and J ends, which lost 3 bases and 4 bases, there was a span of 13 bases. This CDR3 is 14 amino acids long. The CDR3 loop is CASSLGGRKYEQYF. Written as DNA, the CDR3 is TGTGCCAGCAGTTTGGGGGGGCGCAAGTACGAGCAGTACTTC.